This T cell receptor (beta chain) was obtained from a study of cytomegalovirus exposure and HLA in healthy donors. The primer mix had 60 Vbeta and 13 Jbeta primers. The method was immunoSEQ multiplex PCR; TCRdb's version includes in-frame clones alone and lacks a portion of them. Of approximately 170,000 clones detected, roughly 80% appear once; the ten largest clones hold 1% to 1.5%. This clone was seen once. V lost 2 bases and J lost 2, with 10 bases in between. The CDR3 contains 14 residues. The germline gives CDR1 SGHRS, CDR2 YFSETQ. Sequenced input: PBMCs. The chain uses TRBV5-1 and TRBJ1-1; possibly TRBD1 for D (6 bases). This TCR derives from a man over 45 in good health and CMV-seropositive. CDR3 sequence (DNA): TGCGCCAGCAGCTTTGGACAGACTAACACTGAAGCTTTCTTT. Its translation: CASSFGQTNTEAFF.